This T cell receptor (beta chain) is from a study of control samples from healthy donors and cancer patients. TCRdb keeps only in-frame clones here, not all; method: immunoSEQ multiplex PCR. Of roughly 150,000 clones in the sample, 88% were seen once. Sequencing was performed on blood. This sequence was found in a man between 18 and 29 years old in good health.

The CDR3 nucleotides read TGTGCCAGCAGCTTACGCAGTACTAACTATGGCTACACCTTC. Its protein product is CASSLRSTNYGYTF. V is TRBV11-2 and J is TRBJ1-2; D not certain. The ends were cut back, 2 bases at V and 0 bases at J, with 7 bases in the middle. The CDR3 totals 14 residues. From germline, CDR1 is SGHAT and CDR2 FQNNGV.